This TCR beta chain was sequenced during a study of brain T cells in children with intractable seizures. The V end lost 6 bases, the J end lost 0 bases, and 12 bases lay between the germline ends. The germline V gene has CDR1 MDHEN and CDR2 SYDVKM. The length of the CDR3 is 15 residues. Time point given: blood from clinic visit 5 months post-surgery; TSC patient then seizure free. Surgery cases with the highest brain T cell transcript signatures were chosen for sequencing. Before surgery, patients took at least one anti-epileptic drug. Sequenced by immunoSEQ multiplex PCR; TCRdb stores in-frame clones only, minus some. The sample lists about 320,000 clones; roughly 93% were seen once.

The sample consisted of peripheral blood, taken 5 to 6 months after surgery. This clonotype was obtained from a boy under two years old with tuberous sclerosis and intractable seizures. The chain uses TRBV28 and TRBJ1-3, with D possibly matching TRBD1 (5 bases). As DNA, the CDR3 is TGTGCCAGCAGGACCGGGGCAAACTCTGGAAACACCATATATTTT. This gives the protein CASRTGANSGNTIYF. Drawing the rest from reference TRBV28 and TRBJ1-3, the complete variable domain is DVKVTQSSRYLVKRTGEKVFLECVQDMDHENMFWYRQDPGLGLRLIYFSYDVKMKEKGDIPEGYSVSREKKERFSLILESASTNQTSMYLCASRTGANSGNTIYFGEGSWLTVV.